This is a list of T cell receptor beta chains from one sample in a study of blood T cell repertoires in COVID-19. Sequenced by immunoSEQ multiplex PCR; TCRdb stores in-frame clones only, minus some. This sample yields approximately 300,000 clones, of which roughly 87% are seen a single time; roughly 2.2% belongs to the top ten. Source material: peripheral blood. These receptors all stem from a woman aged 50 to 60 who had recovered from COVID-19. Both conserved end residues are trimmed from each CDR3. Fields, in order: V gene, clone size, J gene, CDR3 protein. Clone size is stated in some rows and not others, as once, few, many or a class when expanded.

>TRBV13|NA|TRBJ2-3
ASSFTSGTGDTQY
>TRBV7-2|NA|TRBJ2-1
ASSFSAGGMGEQF
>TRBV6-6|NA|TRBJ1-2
ASRSSQGNYGYT
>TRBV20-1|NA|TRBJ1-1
IIAVAF
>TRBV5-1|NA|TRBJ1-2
ASSLAGDYGYT
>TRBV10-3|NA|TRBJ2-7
AISVRGAGGLPYEQY
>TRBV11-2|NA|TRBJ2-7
ASSLESGVAYEQY
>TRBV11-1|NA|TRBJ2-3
ASSLRQVSTDTQY
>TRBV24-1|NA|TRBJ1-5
ATSDHRGGGNQPQH
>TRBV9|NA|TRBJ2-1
ASSPLDRDRNEQF
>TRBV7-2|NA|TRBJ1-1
ASSPRQGLTEAF
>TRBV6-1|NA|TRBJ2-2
ASSELTSGAAGELF
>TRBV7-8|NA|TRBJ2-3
ASSLAREDTQY
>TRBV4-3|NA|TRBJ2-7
ASSQEWPGGYEQY
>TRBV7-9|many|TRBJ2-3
ASSPRGPDTQY
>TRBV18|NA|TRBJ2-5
ASSPPSDGETQY
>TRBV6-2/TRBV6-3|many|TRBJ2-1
ASSTSLVPRYNEQF
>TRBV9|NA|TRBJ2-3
ASSVAGGTSTDTQY
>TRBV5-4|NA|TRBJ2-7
ASSLAGGGLVYEQY
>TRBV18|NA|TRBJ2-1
ASSLVVIGEQF
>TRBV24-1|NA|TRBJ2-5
ATSDLPPWGGQGETQY
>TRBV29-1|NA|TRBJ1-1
SLQGAGGTEAF
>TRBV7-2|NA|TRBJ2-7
ASSLHNRVGEQY
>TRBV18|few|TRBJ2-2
ASSRQGPPLNTGELF
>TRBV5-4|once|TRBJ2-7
ASSFPGSYEQY
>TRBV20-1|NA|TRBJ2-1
SATVQGEQF
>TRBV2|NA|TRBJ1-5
ASRKPPGQGSPTNQPQH
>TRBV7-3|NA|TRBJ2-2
ASSLSSGAVGELF
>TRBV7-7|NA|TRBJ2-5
ASGEGTASETQY
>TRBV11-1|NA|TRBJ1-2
ASSEQEGYT
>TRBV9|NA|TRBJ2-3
ASSVLGSNTQY
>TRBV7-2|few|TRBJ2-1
ASSRGTRNNEQF
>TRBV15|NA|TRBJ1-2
ATSGEPDGRYGYT
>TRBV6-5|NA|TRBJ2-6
ASSLIPGANVLT
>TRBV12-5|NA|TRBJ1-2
ASGLVRGNGYT
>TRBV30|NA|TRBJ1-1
AWPQNLRGRTEAF
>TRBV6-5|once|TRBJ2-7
ASTASPGGIVEQY
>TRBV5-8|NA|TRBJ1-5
ASSRATLGNQPQH
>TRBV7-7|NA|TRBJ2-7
ASSLGQGPPYEQY
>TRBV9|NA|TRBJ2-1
ASTRTGEHNEQF
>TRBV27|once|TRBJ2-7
ASSFGGREQY
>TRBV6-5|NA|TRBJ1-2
ASSRGQGPIYGYT
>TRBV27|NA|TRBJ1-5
ASSLFGGSSNQPQH